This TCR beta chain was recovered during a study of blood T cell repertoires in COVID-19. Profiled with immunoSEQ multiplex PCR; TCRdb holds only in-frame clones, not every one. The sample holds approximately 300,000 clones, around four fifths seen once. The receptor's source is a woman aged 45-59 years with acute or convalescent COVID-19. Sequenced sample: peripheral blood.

The CDR3 bases are TGTGCCAGCAGCACCCGGAGGGAGGGTGAGCAGTTCTTC. This translates into CASSTRREGEQFF. V and J are TRBV7-8 and TRBJ2-1; TRBD2 aligns across 7 bases. J was trimmed by 9 bases and V by 5 bases; bases with no gene match: 7. The germline V gene has CDR1 SGHVS and CDR2 FQNEAQ. This CDR3 is 13 amino acids long.